The 28 T cell receptor beta chains reported below all come from one sample, sequenced in a study of response to subunit inactivated influenza vaccine. TCRdb recomputed calls from the RT-PCR reads with MiXCR, one row per CDR3 protein. The sample holds roughly 710,000 distinct CDR3 sequences, less than 15% seen once. The sample consisted of PBMCs from blood, taken 14 to 15 days before vaccination. These receptors were obtained from a middle-aged man who received an inactivated influenza vaccine.

V usage is TRBV24-1 and J usage is TRBJ1-1; no definite D call. The CDR3 covers 13 residues. Looked up from germline, CDR1 is KGHDR and CDR2 is SFDVKD. Trimming removed 8 bases from V and 1 base from J, with 10 bases in between. CDR3 sequence: CATKGGGNTEAFF. Here the CDR3 DNA reads TGTGCCACCAAGGGAGGTGGGAACACTGAAGCTTTCTTT.

V and J are TRBV5-1 and TRBJ2-2, with 9 nucleotides matching TRBD1. The CDR3 is 17 amino acids. Per germline, CDR1 SGHRS and CDR2 YFSETQ. Trimming removed 0 bases from V and 1 base from J; junction bases left unmatched: 4. The CDR3 DNA is TGCGCCAGCAGCTTGGTGATGGGACAGGGGAACACCGGGGAGCTGTTTTTT. This encodes CASSLVMGQGNTGELFF.

J is TRBJ1-5 and V is TRBV21-1; the table gives TRBD1 as D, unverified against the DNA. TRBV21-1 is annotated as a pseudogene. The CDR3 covers 17 residues. CDR3 loop: CASSGRGGVVGNQPQHF. The DNA for the CDR3 is TGTGCCAGCAGCGGTCGAGGGGGAGTGGTTGGCAATCAGCCCCAGCATTTT.

This chain connects TRBV10-3 to TRBJ1-3, with D possibly TRBD1 on 6 matching bases. This CDR3 has 14 amino acids. The V end lost 6 bases, the J end lost 2 bases, and 11 bases lay between the germline ends. Germline V gene sequence: CDR1 ENHRY, CDR2 SYGVKD. The DNA for the CDR3 is TGTGCCATCAGAACCAAGGGGGCTGGAAACACCATATATTTT. Translation gives CAIRTKGAGNTIYF.

This rearrangement joins TRBV7-9 to TRBJ2-5; D is perhaps TRBD2 (7 bases). Germline loops: CDR1 SEHNR, CDR2 FQNEAQ (reference sequence). V lost 5 bases and J lost 5, with 18 bases in between. The CDR3 length is 15 residues. CDR3 residues: CASSPGGGEGETQYF. Written as DNA, the CDR3 is TGTGCCAGCAGCCCCGGAGGGGGGGAAGGGGAGACCCAGTACTTC.

This clonotype was picked up many times. The chain employs TRBV20-1 and TRBJ2-7, with D perhaps TRBD1 or TRBD2 (5 bases each). The V end lost 3 bases, the J end lost 2 bases, and 11 bases lay between the germline ends. CDR1 is DFQATT, CDR2 SNEGSKA, per germline (reference sequence). The CDR3 runs to 13 residues. CDR3 DNA: TGCAGTGCTAGGGGGGTGGGACCCTACGAGCAGTACTTC. The encoded protein is CSARGVGPYEQYF.

This clonotype was seen more than once but under ten times. V usage is TRBV10-3 and J usage is TRBJ1-2; TRBD1 matches at 9 bases. This CDR3 comprises 11 residues. Germline V gene data show CDR1 as ENHRY and CDR2 as SYGVKD. The ends lost 9 bases at V and 7 bases at J; junction bases unmatched: 3. This CDR3 reads CAIGTGLGYTF. The CDR3 DNA sequence: TGTGCCATTGGGACAGGGCTTGGCTACACCTTC.

This clonotype was detected only a few times. This rearrangement joins TRBV7-2 to TRBJ2-2; D is perhaps TRBD1 (6 bases). Germline V gene lookup returns CDR1 SGHTA and CDR2 FQGNSA. V gave up 1 base and J gave up 5 bases, with 14 bases separating them. The CDR3 covers 16 residues. CDR3 in DNA: TGTGCCAGCAGCTTAGAGGGGGTTCTTAGGACCGGGGAGCTGTTTTTT. It is translated as CASSLEGVLRTGELFF.

This clonotype was detected only a few times. The chain uses TRBV29-1 and TRBJ1-4; D possibly corresponds to TRBD1 (5 bases). This CDR3 comprises 14 residues. Germline CDR1 reads SQVTM; CDR2 reads ANQGSEA. The V end lost 4 bases, the J end lost 0 bases, and 9 bases lay between the germline ends. CDR3: CSVVDRSTNEKLFF. CDR3 nucleotide sequence: TGCAGCGTTGTCGACAGATCAACTAATGAAAAACTGTTTTTT.

This clonotype was detected a few times. This chain links TRBV11-2 with TRBJ2-7, with TRBD2 matching over 11 bases. This CDR3 is built from 17 residues. Germline assignment: CDR1 SGHAT and CDR2 FQNNGV. The V gene end was trimmed by 0 bases and the J gene end by 5 bases; junction bases not matched to a gene: 9. CDR3 sequence: CASSLEDSGGATNEQYF. CDR3 in DNA: TGTGCCAGCAGCTTAGAGGATAGCGGGGGGGCCACAAACGAGCAGTACTTC. The full variable domain, rest sourced from reference TRBV11-2 and TRBJ2-7, is EAGVAQSPRYKIIEKRQSVAFWCNPISGHATLYWYQQILGQGPKLLIQFQNNGVVDDSQLPKDRFSAERLKGVDSTLKIQPAKLEDSAVYLCASSLEDSGGATNEQYFGPGTRLTVT.

A few counts support this clonotype. The chain couples TRBV6-2 or TRBV6-3 to TRBJ1-6, with D perhaps matching TRBD1 (6 bases). Trimming left V 1 base short and J 9 bases short, with 10 bases between. Looked up from germline, CDR1 is MNHEY and CDR2 is SVGEGT. The length of the CDR3 is 14 residues. In DNA, the CDR3 is TGTGCCAGCAGTTACTTACAGGGATCTTCACCCCTCCACTTT. Its protein is CASSYLQGSSPLHF.

Only a few counts were recorded for this clonotype. V is TRBV4-1 and J is TRBJ2-7; the D is unclear. The V end lost 3 bases, the J end lost 3 bases, and 9 bases lay between the germline ends. CDR3 size: 13 residues. The germline CDR1 and CDR2 sequences are MGHRA and YSYEKL. CDR3 protein: CASSHLNSYEQYF. The CDR3 region has the DNA TGCGCCAGCAGCCACCTAAATAGCTACGAGCAGTACTTC.

The chain combines TRBV12-3 or TRBV12-4 with TRBJ2-5, with 11 positions matching TRBD1. This CDR3 is 16 amino acids long. V lost 6 bases, J lost 4 bases, and 10 bases stayed unmatched. DNA of the CDR3: TGTGCCAGCAGCCCCAGGACAGGGGGCTTGAGAGAGACCCAGTACTTC. It translates to CASSPRTGGLRETQYF.

In its sample, this clonotype was seen a few times. The rearrangement joins TRBV10-2 to TRBJ1-2; D may be TRBD1 (5 bases). The CDR3 runs 14 residues. Between the trimmed V and J ends, which lost 6 bases and 3 bases, there was a span of 14 bases. The germline CDR1 and CDR2 sequences are WSHSY and SAAADI. The CDR3 spells CASSRPGGDYGYTF. The DNA for the CDR3 is TGCGCCAGCAGCCGACCGGGAGGGGACTATGGCTACACCTTC.

The chain is built from TRBV5-1 and TRBJ2-5; tentatively, D is TRBD2 (5 bases). Per the germline V gene, CDR1 is SGHRS and CDR2 is YFSETQ. Trimming pared 0 bases from V and 5 bases from J, leaving 17 bases between. The CDR3 sequence is 16 residues long. CDR3 in amino acids: CASSLGLGIGGETQYF. The DNA for the CDR3 is TGCGCCAGCAGCTTGGGGCTCGGGATTGGAGGCGAGACCCAGTACTTC.

The genes are TRBV12-3 or TRBV12-4 and TRBJ2-1; D is possibly TRBD1 or TRBD2 (5 bases each). Between the trimmed V and J ends, which lost 5 bases and 4 bases, there was a span of 18 bases. The CDR3 runs to 16 residues. Here the CDR3 reads CASSQGDRMVYNEQFF. The CDR3 region has the DNA TGTGCCAGCAGTCAAGGGGACCGTATGGTATACAATGAGCAGTTCTTC.

The chain combines TRBV5-1 with TRBJ2-3; 9 bases map to TRBD2. Germline loops: CDR1 SGHRS, CDR2 YFSETQ. Trimming at V came to 2 bases and at J to 6 bases, leaving 10 bases not matched to a gene. The CDR3 sequence is 16 residues long. The CDR3, as DNA: TGCGCCAGCAGCTTCCCACTAGCGGGCCAAACGGATACGCAGTATTTT. It yields the protein CASSFPLAGQTDTQYF.

The chain joins TRBV28 to TRBJ2-7; the match to TRBD1 covers 10 bases. The J segment lost 0 bases and the V segment lost 5 bases, leaving 7 bases of the junction unmatched. Per germline, CDR1 MDHEN and CDR2 SYDVKM. The CDR3 has 16 residues. For the CDR3, the DNA is TGTGCCAGCAGTGGGAGTGACAGGGGGCTCTCCTACGAGCAGTACTTC. Residues: CASSGSDRGLSYEQYF.

The chain combines TRBV20-1 with TRBJ2-7, with D perhaps TRBD1 (5 bases). V lost 1 base, J lost 4 bases, and 11 bases lay in between. Germline V gene lookup returns CDR1 DFQATT and CDR2 SNEGSKA (reference sequence). CDR3 length: 13 amino acids. The CDR3 loop reads CSARGTNRYEQYF. The CDR3 DNA is TGCAGTGCTAGAGGTACTAACAGGTACGAGCAGTACTTC.

This sequence joins TRBV7-2 and TRBJ1-2; D not resolved. The germline V gene encodes CDR1 SGHTA and CDR2 FQGNSA. The CDR3 runs 14 residues. V was clipped by 1 base and J by 0 bases, with 6 bases between them. CDR3 sequence reads: CASSLGIANYGYTF. The CDR3 DNA sequence: TGTGCCAGCAGCTTAGGTATAGCTAACTATGGCTACACCTTC.

The chain recombines TRBV2 with TRBJ2-2; D unresolved. Germline CDR1 SNHLY, CDR2 FYNNEI. The CDR3 is 16 residues long. V shed 8 bases and J shed 2 bases, with 18 bases lying between them. Here the CDR3 reads CASGYSHGVNTGELFF. CDR3 bases: TGTGCCAGCGGATATAGTCATGGGGTAAACACCGGGGAGCTGTTTTTT.

This clonotype turned up a few times. The chain uses TRBV6-4 and TRBJ2-3, with D possibly being TRBD2 (6 bases). CDR3 length: 16 residues. The V end was cut by 0 bases, the J end by 2 bases, with 12 bases between. Looked up from germline, CDR1 is MRHNA and CDR2 is SNTAGT. This chain's CDR3 is CASSDSGGGPTDTQYF. The CDR3 coding sequence is TGTGCCAGCAGTGACTCGGGGGGTGGTCCCACAGATACGCAGTATTTT.

In this sample, this clonotype turned up many times. The chain joins TRBV7-3 to TRBJ2-1, with 8 bases matching TRBD2. CDR3 length: 16 amino acids. Germline V gene data show CDR1 as SGHTA and CDR2 as FQGTGA. V lost 5 bases to trimming and J lost 0 bases; unmatched junction nucleotides: 6. The CDR3 coding sequence is TGTGCCAGCAGCCTCATCGGGACTAGCTCCTACAATGAGCAGTTCTTC. Translated: CASSLIGTSSYNEQFF.

This clonotype occurred a few times. The chain couples TRBV6-1 to TRBJ1-4; 7 bases agree with TRBD1. From germline, CDR1 is MNHNS and CDR2 SASEGT. V shed 3 bases, J shed 5 bases, and the junction held 6 bases outside the gene matches. The CDR3 covers 15 residues. The CDR3 spells CASSERTGANEKLFF. In DNA, the CDR3 is TGTGCCAGCAGTGAGCGGACAGGCGCCAATGAAAAACTGTTTTTT.

This clonotype was detected a few times. The gene calls are TRBV7-2 and TRBJ2-7; TRBD1 agrees at 9 bases. Germline V gene sequence: CDR1 SGHTA, CDR2 FQGNSA. The V and J ends lost 5 bases and 7 bases, in that order; junction bases with no gene match: 9. This CDR3 has 14 amino acids. The CDR3 here is CASSALQGAGEQYF. CDR3 sequence (DNA): TGTGCCAGCAGCGCATTACAGGGGGCGGGGGAGCAGTACTTC.

This clonotype showed up just a few times. The chain is built from TRBV5-6 and TRBJ1-4; D uncertain. Germline CDR1 SGHDT, CDR2 YYEEEE. The CDR3 has 17 residues. Trimming removed 4 bases from V and 5 bases from J, with 21 bases in between. In DNA, the CDR3 is TGTGCCAGCAGCGTAGACGGACCTGTAGGCTTCAATGAAAAACTGTTTTTT. Protein product: CASSVDGPVGFNEKLFF. Together with reference TRBV5-6 and TRBJ1-4, the CDR3 gives the full variable domain: DAGVTQSPTHLIKTRGQQVTLRCSPKSGHDTVSWYQQALGQGPQFIFQYYEEEERQRGNFPDRFSGHQFPNYSSELNVNALLLGDSALYLCASSVDGPVGFNEKLFFGSGTQLSVL.

The chain recombines TRBV5-1 with TRBJ2-5; D unclear. V was clipped by 1 base and J by 0 bases, with 7 bases between them. Germline CDR1 SGHRS, CDR2 YFSETQ. The CDR3 loop spans 14 amino acids. CDR3 sequence: CASSLQGYQETQYF. The CDR3 region has the DNA TGCGCCAGCAGCTTGCAAGGGTACCAAGAGACCCAGTACTTC.

This clonotype was detected a few times. The rearrangement joins TRBV7-9 to TRBJ2-7, with TRBD1 as a possible D gene (6 bases). The ends were cut back, 4 bases at V and 4 bases at J, with 11 bases in the middle. Germline V lookup: CDR1 SEHNR, CDR2 FQNEAQ (reference sequence). The CDR3 has 13 residues. The CDR3 coding sequence is TGTGCCAGCAGCTGGACAGCTCCTTACGAGCAGTACTTC. This encodes CASSWTAPYEQYF.